A selection of T cell receptor beta chains follows, all from one sample in a study of blood T cell repertoires in COVID-19. The protocol was immunoSEQ multiplex PCR, while the TCRdb copy is restricted to in-frame clones and leaves out a portion. Here the sample spans approximately 250,000 clones, approximately 90% being singletons. Sequencing was carried out using PBMCs or T cells enriched from blood (not recorded which). These receptors were collected from a woman in her 30s with acute COVID-19. CDR3s include the opening cysteine and the closing phenylalanine or tryptophan. The order of the fields is J gene, V gene, D gene, clone size, CDR3 DNA, CDR3 protein. D genes are given only for firm matches. Rows may omit the clone size; those that give it use once, few, many or a size class.

TRBJ2-2 TRBV7-6 - - TGTGCCAGCAGCTCCACCAGCGGCCCGAACACCGGGGAGCTGTTTTTT CASSSTSGPNTGELFF
TRBJ2-7 TRBV5-8 TRBD2 - TGTGCCAGCAGCCTGGGACTAGCGGGGACCGAGCAGTACTTC CASSLGLAGTEQYF
TRBJ1-2 TRBV7-2 - - TGTGCCAGCCGCTTGGGGGGGGTGGGAGCCACTAACTATGGCTACACCTTC CASRLGGVGATNYGYTF
TRBJ1-2 TRBV6-5 TRBD1 - TGTGCCAGCAGAGGCGGGACAGGGGTGAACTATGGCTACACCTTC CASRGGTGVNYGYTF
TRBJ1-2 TRBV5-6 - - TGTGCCAGCAGCCTTCCCCCCGGGGGATGGGATGGCTACACCTTC CASSLPPGGWDGYTF
TRBJ2-2 TRBV2 TRBD2 once TGTGCCACCGTAGCGGGAGGGAACACCGGGGAGCTGTTTTTT CATVAGGNTGELFF
TRBJ2-1 TRBV5-1 TRBD2 - TGCGCCAGCTTGGCCCGGGGTAGCGGGAGCGCTAGCTCCTACAATGAGCAGTTCTTC CASLARGSGSASSYNEQFF
TRBJ1-5 TRBV19 - - TGTGCCAGTAGCTCAGCGGCAGATTATAGCAATCAGCCCCAGCATTTT CASSSAADYSNQPQHF
TRBJ2-2 TRBV5-6 - - TGTGCCAGCAGCTTAGCGGACACCGGGGAGCTGTTTTTT CASSLADTGELFF
TRBJ2-1 TRBV6-6 TRBD2 - TGTGCCAGCAGTCCCCTAGCGGGATTATACAATGAGCAGTTCTTC CASSPLAGLYNEQFF
TRBJ2-1 TRBV27 TRBD2 - TGTGCCAGCACCCGTAGCGGGAGGATGAATGAGCAGTTCTTC CASTRSGRMNEQFF
TRBJ2-4 TRBV5-8 - - TGTGCCAGCAGCTTGGTGTTCCAGATGGAAAACATTCAGTACTTC CASSLVFQMENIQYF
TRBJ2-7 TRBV6-5 TRBD1 few TGTGCCAGCAGCGCGGGACAGGCGCTCTACGAGCAGTACTTC CASSAGQALYEQYF
TRBJ2-7 TRBV19 - - TGTGCCAGTAGTATAGGAGGACAGTCGAGCTCCTACGAGCAGTACTTC CASSIGGQSSSYEQYF
TRBJ2-2 TRBV29-1 TRBD2 - TGCAGCGTTGAATTTGGAGGAGCGGGAGTTGCCGGGGAGCTGTTTTTT CSVEFGGAGVAGELFF
TRBJ1-6 TRBV10-3 - - TGTGCCATCGCCCGGACAGCCTGGGATTCACCCCTCCACTTT CAIARTAWDSPLHF
TRBJ2-5 TRBV28 - - TGTGCCAGCACCCAGAGGCGGCAAGAGACCCAGTACTTC CASTQRRQETQYF
TRBJ1-2 TRBV28 TRBD1 - TGTGCCAGCAGTCCCAGGGGACAGGAGGGTGGCTACACCTTC CASSPRGQEGGYTF
TRBJ1-1 TRBV10-3 - - TGTGCCACCCGTGGTGGAGGGACTGAAGCTTTCTTT CATRGGGTEAFF
TRBJ2-7 TRBV5-5 - - TGTGCCAGCAGCTCCCGGTACGAGCAGTACTTC CASSSRYEQYF
TRBJ2-7 TRBV28 - - TGTGCCAGCAGTTCCGACAGCTTGGGTGGCGAGCAGTACTTC CASSSDSLGGEQYF
TRBJ2-1 TRBV7-9 - - TGTGCCAGCAGCCCCCCAGGTAGCTCCTACAATGAGCAGTTCTTC CASSPPGSSYNEQFF
TRBJ2-3 TRBV7-3 TRBD2 - TGTGCCAGCAGCCTTAGCGGGTGGGGCACAGATACGCAGTATTTT CASSLSGWGTDTQYF
TRBJ2-4 TRBV19 TRBD1 - TGTGCCAGTAGTACGAGACAGGGGGAGTCCGCCAAAAACATTCAGTACTTC CASSTRQGESAKNIQYF
TRBJ1-5 TRBV19 TRBD1 - TGTGCCAGTAGAACGACAGGGCAGAGCAATCAGCCCCAGCATTTT CASRTTGQSNQPQHF
TRBJ2-1 TRBV7-6 TRBD2 - TGTGCCAGCAGACCTGGGACTAGCGGGAGTATATACAATGAGCAGTTCTTC CASRPGTSGSIYNEQFF
TRBJ2-2 TRBV7-9 TRBD2 once TGTGCCAGCAGCCACGAGAGAGGGAGGGGCACCGGGGAGCTGTTTTTT CASSHERGRGTGELFF
TRBJ2-3 TRBV3-1/TRBV3-2 - - TGTGCCAGCAGCCAAGGGCGGACAGATACGCAGTATTTT CASSQGRTDTQYF
TRBJ2-3 TRBV5-1 TRBD2 - TGCGCCAGCAGCTTGGAGGGCGGGAGTGGCGCAGATACGCAGTATTTT CASSLEGGSGADTQYF
TRBJ2-2 TRBV5-1 - once TGCGCCAGCAGGGCTCCAGGGGACACCGGGGAGCTGTTTTTT CASRAPGDTGELFF
TRBJ1-5 TRBV5-1 - - TGCGCCAGCAGCCCCACCGGGGGTCAGCCCCAGCATTTT CASSPTGGQPQHF
TRBJ1-1 TRBV5-1 - - TGCGCCAGCAGCTTATCTACAGGCAACACTGAAGCTTTCTTT CASSLSTGNTEAFF
TRBJ2-1 TRBV7-9 TRBD1 - TGTGCCAGCAGCTTAAGCAGGGGGCACGTGGTTGAGCAGTTCTTC CASSLSRGHVVEQFF
TRBJ2-1 TRBV29-1 TRBD1 - TGCAGCGTTGAAGGGACAGGGTTCAATGAGCAGTTCTTC CSVEGTGFNEQFF
TRBJ2-7 TRBV5-1 TRBD2 - TGCGCCAGCACAAGGACTAGCGGGAGTTACGAGCAGTACTTC CASTRTSGSYEQYF
TRBJ2-5 TRBV5-1 TRBD2 - TGCGCCAGCAGCTTGCCATTAGCGGGAGGTACAGAGACCCAGTACTTC CASSLPLAGGTETQYF
TRBJ1-5 TRBV27 - - TGTGCCAGCAGTTTATCAGGGGCCGGTCAGCCCCAGCATTTT CASSLSGAGQPQHF
TRBJ1-5 TRBV12-3/TRBV12-4 - - TGTGCCAGCAGTCGAGGTCAGCCCCAGCATTTT CASSRGQPQHF
TRBJ2-3 TRBV23-1 TRBD2 - TGCGCCAGCAGTCAACCCGGACTAGCGGGAGGGCAAAACTACACAGATACGCAGTATTTT CASSQPGLAGGQNYTDTQYF
TRBJ2-7 TRBV3-1/TRBV3-2 - - TGTGCCAGCACCCCCTCGCGAGAGTGGTACGAGCAGTACTTC CASTPSREWYEQYF